The 4 T cell receptor beta chains presented below share a single source sample, sequenced in a study of monozygotic twins with cystic fibrosis. Here immunoSEQ multiplex PCR was the method, and the copy in TCRdb shows in-frame clones only, minus some. The table has 34,000 or so clones, roughly 90% seen once. The specimen sequenced was blood. The source is a girl aged 2 to 9 with cystic fibrosis.

The V gene is TRBV6-1, the J gene TRBJ1-1; 11 bases are shared with TRBD1. The length of the CDR3 is 14 residues. CDR1 is MNHNS and CDR2 is SASEGT in the germline V gene. V lost 4 bases and J lost 10; bases outside the gene matches: 8. As DNA, the CDR3 is TGTGCCAGCAGTGTTTCGGACAGGGGGCGCGGAGCTTTCTTT. Protein: CASSVSDRGRGAFF.

The DNA for the CDR3 is TGTGCCTGGACGTCAGGGGAGGACTATGGCTACACCTTC. Its translation is CAWTSGEDYGYTF. The V and J genes are TRBV30 and TRBJ1-2, with a possible D match to TRBD1 (6 bases). This CDR3 is built from 13 residues. The V and J ends lost 4 bases and 3 bases respectively, with 12 bases between them. Germline CDR1 and CDR2: GTSNPN and SVGIG (reference sequence). Supplemented by reference TRBV30 and TRBJ1-2, the full variable domain reads SQTIHQWPATLVQPVGSPLSLECTVEGTSNPNLYWYRQAAGRGLQLLFYSVGIGQISSEVPQNLSASRPQDRQFILSSKKLLLSDSGFYLCAWTSGEDYGYTFGSGTRLTVV.

V and J are TRBV7-2 and TRBJ1-1; D not resolved. The V end was cut by 1 base, the J end by 1 base, with 10 bases between. Germline values: CDR1 SGHTA, CDR2 FQGNSA. The CDR3 loop spans 15 amino acids. CDR3 nucleotides: TGTGCCAGCAGCTTAGTGAGGGTGGGGAACACTGAAGCTTTCTTT. Its translation is CASSLVRVGNTEAFF.

This clone was seen a single time. J is TRBJ2-7 and V is TRBV18; possible D gene TRBD2, 5 bases. CDR3 length: 14 residues. V was clipped by 4 bases and J by 3 bases, with 13 bases between them. Germline V gene data show CDR1 as KGHSH and CDR2 as LQKENI. CDR3 nucleotides: TGTGCCAGCTCACGTGACACGGGAAACTACGAGCAGTACTTC. This encodes CASSRDTGNYEQYF.